The rows below give T cell receptor beta chains drawn from one sample of a study of control samples from healthy donors and cancer patients. Produced via immunoSEQ multiplex PCR; TCRdb's table is partial and in-frame only. The sample holds 120,000 or so clones, roughly 94% seen once. Source material: blood. The receptor set was obtained from a young man in good health. The CDR3 runs from the conserved cysteine through the conserved F or W. The D gene is left open where the match is weak. Not all rows give a size; the values are once, few, many and, for expanded clones, a class.

size | J | D | V | CDR3 | DNA
. | TRBJ2-1 | . | TRBV5-8 | CASSPYNEQFF | TGTGCCAGCAGCCCTTACAATGAGCAGTTCTTC
. | TRBJ1-1 | . | TRBV2 | CASTGGGGEMNTEAFF | TGTGCCAGCACCGGAGGGGGGGGAGAAATGAACACTGAAGCTTTCTTT
. | TRBJ2-6 | . | TRBV19 | CASSMGGTGANVLTF | TGTGCCAGTAGTATGGGGGGTACCGGGGCCAACGTCCTGACTTTC
. | TRBJ2-7 | . | TRBV5-8 | CASSLEGAYEQYF | TGTGCCAGCAGCTTGGAGGGGGCCTACGAGCAGTACTTC
. | TRBJ2-5 | . | TRBV4-1 | CASSQSTRETQYF | TGCGCCAGCAGCCAAAGCACGAGGGAGACCCAGTACTTC
. | TRBJ2-5 | TRBD1 | TRBV14 | CASSQRTGMMETQYF | TGTGCCAGCAGCCAACGGACAGGGATGATGGAGACCCAGTACTTC
. | TRBJ2-1 | . | TRBV5-1 | CASSLGFGAANEQFF | TGCGCCAGCAGCTTGGGATTCGGCGCAGCAAATGAGCAGTTCTTC
. | TRBJ2-3 | . | TRBV24-1 | CATSNTLGSPGDTQYF | TGTGCCACCAGTAACACCCTGGGGTCACCGGGGGATACGCAGTATTTT
. | TRBJ2-7 | . | TRBV4-3 | CASSQDNNYYEQYF | TGCGCCAGCAGCCAAGATAACAATTACTACGAGCAGTACTTC
. | TRBJ2-4 | . | TRBV29-1 | CSVEWGNIQYF | TGCAGCGTTGAGTGGGGGAACATTCAGTACTTC
. | TRBJ1-2 | . | TRBV5-8 | CAIPPEGLHGYTF | TGTGCCATCCCCCCGGAGGGTTTGCATGGCTACACCTTC
. | TRBJ1-2 | TRBD1 | TRBV25-1 | CASYFRGGYTF | TGTGCCAGCTATTTCAGGGGGGGCTACACCTTC
. | TRBJ1-2 | . | TRBV30 | CAWSLGPSGGYTF | TGTGCCTGGAGTCTCGGGCCTTCAGGGGGCTACACCTTC
. | TRBJ1-2 | TRBD1 | TRBV4-1 | CASSQDIDRGLAYYGYTF | TGCGCCAGCAGCCAAGATATAGACAGGGGACTCGCATATTATGGCTACACCTTC
. | TRBJ2-7 | . | TRBV11-2 | CASSSRQPEQYF | TGTGCCAGCAGCTCTCGACAGCCCGAGCAGTACTTC
. | TRBJ1-4 | . | TRBV18 | CASSSDRNEKLFF | TGTGCCAGCTCATCTGACAGAAATGAAAAACTGTTTTTT
. | TRBJ2-2 | . | TRBV21-1 | CASSKGSGVCNTGELFF | TGTGCCAGCAGCAAAGGTTCCGGGGTATGTAACACCGGGGAGCTGTTTTTT
. | TRBJ2-3 | TRBD1 | TRBV3-1/TRBV3-2 | CASSQEGDRVTDTQYF | TGTGCCAGCAGCCAAGAGGGGGACAGGGTGACAGATACGCAGTATTTT
. | TRBJ1-4 | . | TRBV5-4 | CASRMEAGNEKLFF | TGTGCCAGCCGCATGGAGGCTGGTAATGAAAAACTGTTTTTT
. | TRBJ2-1 | . | TRBV7-2 | CASSLLGTEQFF | TGTGCCAGCAGCTTATTAGGGACGGAGCAGTTCTTC
. | TRBJ2-1 | TRBD2 | TRBV11-2 | CASSSSGGAHNEQFF | TGTGCCAGCAGCTCCTCCGGGGGGGCCCACAATGAGCAGTTCTTC
. | TRBJ1-2 | . | TRBV2 | CASSLDAALPF | TGTGCCAGCAGTTTGGACGCCGCACTCCCCTTC
once | TRBJ1-5 | . | TRBV28 | CASSLINQPQHF | TGTGCCAGCAGCCTGATCAATCAGCCCCAGCATTTT
. | TRBJ2-7 | . | TRBV7-9 | CASSWNYEQYF | TGTGCCAGCAGCTGGAACTACGAGCAGTACTTC
. | TRBJ1-5 | . | TRBV7-7 | CASTFRYGGSKIVSNQPQHF | TGTGCTAGCACCTTTAGGTATGGCGGCAGTAAAATCGTTAGCAATCAGCCCCAGCATTTT
. | TRBJ1-5 | . | TRBV28 | CASSSGGEDNQPQHF | TGTGCCAGCAGTTCCGGGGGCGAGGACAATCAGCCCCAGCATTTT
. | TRBJ1-6 | . | TRBV4-3 | CASSQERQTSNSPLHF | TGCGCCAGCAGCCAAGAACGGCAGACCAGTAATTCACCCCTCCACTTT
. | TRBJ1-1 | TRBD1 | TRBV6-5 | CASSPLRDRGPGAFF | TGTGCCAGCAGTCCCCTCCGGGACAGGGGGCCCGGAGCTTTCTTT
once | TRBJ2-2 | . | TRBV11-3 | CASSFGGNTGELFF | TGTGCCAGCAGCTTTGGAGGGAACACCGGGGAGCTGTTTTTT
. | TRBJ2-1 | . | TRBV7-2 | CASSLGVMRPQFF | TGTGCCAGCAGCTTAGGAGTCATGAGGCCACAGTTCTTC
. | TRBJ1-1 | TRBD1 | TRBV6-2/TRBV6-3 | CASSRGTAPIPRTEAFF | TGTGCCAGCAGTCGTGGGACAGCCCCCATTCCGAGGACTGAAGCTTTCTTT
. | TRBJ2-6 | . | TRBV6-7 | CASSYFRLRGLGPGANVLTF | TGTGCCAGCAGTTACTTTAGGTTGCGGGGGCTAGGTCCTGGGGCCAACGTCCTGACTTTC
. | TRBJ2-1 | . | TRBV7-8 | CASSSLGVTKLYNEQFF | TGTGCCAGCAGCTCACTGGGGGTCACTAAACTCTACAATGAGCAGTTCTTC
. | TRBJ1-1 | . | TRBV5-1 | CASSLDPGDTEAFF | TGCGCCAGCAGCTTGGATCCAGGGGACACTGAAGCTTTCTTT
. | TRBJ2-5 | . | TRBV15 | CATASALSGETQYF | TGTGCCACCGCCTCCGCCCTCTCGGGAGAGACCCAGTACTTC
. | TRBJ2-7 | . | TRBV29-1 | CSVEQDSYEQYF | TGCAGCGTTGAACAGGACTCCTACGAGCAGTACTTC
. | TRBJ1-2 | . | TRBV12-3/TRBV12-4 | CASGPGGGYTF | TGTGCCAGCGGCCCAGGAGGCGGCTACACCTTC